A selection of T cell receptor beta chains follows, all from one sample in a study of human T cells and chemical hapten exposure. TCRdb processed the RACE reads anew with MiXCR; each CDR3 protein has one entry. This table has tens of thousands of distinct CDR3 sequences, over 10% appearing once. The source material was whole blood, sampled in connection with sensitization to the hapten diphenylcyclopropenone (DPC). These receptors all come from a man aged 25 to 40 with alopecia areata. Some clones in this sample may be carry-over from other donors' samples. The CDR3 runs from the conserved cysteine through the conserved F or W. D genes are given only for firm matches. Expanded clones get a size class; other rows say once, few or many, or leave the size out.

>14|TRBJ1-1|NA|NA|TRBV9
TGTGCCAGCAGCCCAAGGGCTGGGGACACTGAAGCTTTCTTT
CASSPRAGDTEAFF
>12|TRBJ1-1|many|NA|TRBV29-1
TGCAGCGTTGGGGGGGACGCAACTGAAGCTTTCTTT
CSVGGDATEAFF
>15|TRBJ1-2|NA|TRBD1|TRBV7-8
TGTGCCAGCAGCCTATATAGGGGGCGTGGCTATGGCTACACCTTC
CASSLYRGRGYGYTF
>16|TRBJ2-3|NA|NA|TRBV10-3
TGTGCCATCAGTGCCTCCGGAAACCTTCAGGGAATTACGCAGTATTTT
CAISASGNLQGITQYF
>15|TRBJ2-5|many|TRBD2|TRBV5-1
TGCGCCAGCAGCTTGACGGGGGGGCCCCCTGAGACCCAGTACTTC
CASSLTGGPPETQYF
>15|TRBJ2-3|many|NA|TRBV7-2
TGTGCCAGCAGAAACTACGGGACTCCGGGGGATACGCAGTATTTT
CASRNYGTPGDTQYF
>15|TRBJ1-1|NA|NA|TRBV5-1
TGCGCCAGCAGCTTGGCCTCGGGGACGAACACTGAAGCTTTCTTT
CASSLASGTNTEAFF
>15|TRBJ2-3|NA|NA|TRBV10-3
TGTGCCATCAGTAGGGCAGACTCTAGCACAGATACGCAGTATTTT
CAISRADSSTDTQYF
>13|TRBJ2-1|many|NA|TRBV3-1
TGTGCCAGCAGCCAACCGGGAAACAATGAGCAGTTCTTC
CASSQPGNNEQFF
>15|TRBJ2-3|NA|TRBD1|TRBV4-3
TGCGCCAGCACCAGGGACAGCGCTAGCACAGATACGCAGTATTTT
CASTRDSASTDTQYF
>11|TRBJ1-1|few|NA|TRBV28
TGTGCCAGCAGTTTAGCCGGGGTAGCTTTCTTT
CASSLAGVAFF
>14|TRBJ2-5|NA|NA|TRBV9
TGTGCCAGCAGCCCAGGGGCGAGCCAAGAGACCCAGTACTTC
CASSPGASQETQYF
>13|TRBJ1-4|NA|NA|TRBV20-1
TGCAGTGCAGCCCCGGGGGCTGGTGAAAAACTGTTTTTT
CSAAPGAGEKLFF
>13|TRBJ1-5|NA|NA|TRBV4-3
TGCGCCAGCAGCCAAGCCACCTTTCAGCCCCAGCATTTT
CASSQATFQPQHF
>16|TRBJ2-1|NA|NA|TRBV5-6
TGTGCCAGCATCCCGAAGGGCCTCGGACCCTACAATGAGCAGTTCTTC
CASIPKGLGPYNEQFF
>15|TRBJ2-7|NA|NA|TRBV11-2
TGTGCCAGCAGCTTAGAAGGGGCACCCAACTACGAGCAGTACTTC
CASSLEGAPNYEQYF
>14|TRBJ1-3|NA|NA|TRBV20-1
TGCAGTGCTAGGGTACAAGCCTCTGGAAACACCATATATTTT
CSARVQASGNTIYF
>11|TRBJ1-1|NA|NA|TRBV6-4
TGTGCCAGCACCTCGAACACTGAAGCTTTCTTT
CASTSNTEAFF
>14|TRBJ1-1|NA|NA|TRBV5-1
TGCGCCAGCAGCTTGACTGGCAGGGACACTGAAGCTTTCTTT
CASSLTGRDTEAFF
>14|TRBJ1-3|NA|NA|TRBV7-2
TGTGCCAGCAGCTTGGGAATCTCTGGAAACACCATATATTTT
CASSLGISGNTIYF
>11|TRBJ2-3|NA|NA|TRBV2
TGTGCCAGCAGCCAAGAAAATACGCAGTATTTT
CASSQENTQYF
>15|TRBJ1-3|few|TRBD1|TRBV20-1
TGCAGTGCTTCTCGGGACAGATATTCTGGAAACACCATATATTTT
CSASRDRYSGNTIYF
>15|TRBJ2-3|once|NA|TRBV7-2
TGTGCCAGCAGCTTAGGCGGGGTAATCACAGATACGAAGTATTTT
CASSLGGVITDTKYF
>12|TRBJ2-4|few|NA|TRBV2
TGTGCCAGCAGTGTACACTTAAACATTCAGTACTTC
CASSVHLNIQYF
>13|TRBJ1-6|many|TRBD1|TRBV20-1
TGCAGTGCTCGCGGGACAGGGCCTTCACCCCTCCACTTT
CSARGTGPSPLHF
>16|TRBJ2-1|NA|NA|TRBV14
TGTGCCAGCAGCCAAGATGTCGGGGGGCGTCCCAATGAGCAGTTCTTC
CASSQDVGGRPNEQFF
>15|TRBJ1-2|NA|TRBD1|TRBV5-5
TGTGCCAGCAGCTCCGCGGGACAGCCATCTTATGGCTACACCTTC
CASSSAGQPSYGYTF
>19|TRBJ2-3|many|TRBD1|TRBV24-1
TGTGCCACCAGTCCTTCAATTTTCGGACAGGGAGGATTAGGCGATACGCAGTATTTT
CATSPSIFGQGGLGDTQYF
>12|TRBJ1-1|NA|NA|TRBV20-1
TGCAGTGCCCGACCAGGGGACACTGAAGCTTTCTTT
CSARPGDTEAFF
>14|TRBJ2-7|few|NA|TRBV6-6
TGTGCCAGCAGTTACTCGGAGGGATCCCACGAGCAGTACTTC
CASSYSEGSHEQYF
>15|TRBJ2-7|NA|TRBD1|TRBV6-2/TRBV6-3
TGTGCCAGCAGTCCCGGGACAGGGGCCGCCTACGAGCAGTACTTC
CASSPGTGAAYEQYF
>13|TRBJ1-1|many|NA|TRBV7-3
TGTGCCAGCAGCTTTACGAGCAACACTGAAGCTTTCTTT
CASSFTSNTEAFF
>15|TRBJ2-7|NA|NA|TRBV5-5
TGTGCCAGCAGCTTCCAAGTCGGGTCTATTTACGAGCAGTACTTC
CASSFQVGSIYEQYF
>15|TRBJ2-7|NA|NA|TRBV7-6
TGTGCCAGCAGCTTAATGACGGCCTCCAGGCACGAGCAGTACTTC
CASSLMTASRHEQYF
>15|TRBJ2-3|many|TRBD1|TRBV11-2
TGTGCCAGCAGCGGACGGGACAGGGGGTCAGATACGCAGTATTTT
CASSGRDRGSDTQYF
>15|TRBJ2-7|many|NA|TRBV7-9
TGTGCCAGCAGCCCTGTAGGGGGTCCGCGCTACGAGCAGTACTTC
CASSPVGGPRYEQYF
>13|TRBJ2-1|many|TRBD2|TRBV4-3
TGCGCCAGCAGCCAGACTAGCGCAAGGGAGCAGTTCTTC
CASSQTSAREQFF
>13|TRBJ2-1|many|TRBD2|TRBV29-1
TGCAGCACCAGCGGGGGGGCGGTCAATGAGCAGTTCTTC
CSTSGGAVNEQFF
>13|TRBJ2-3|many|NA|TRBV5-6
TGTGCCAGCAGGTGGGCCCACACAGATACGCAGTATTTT
CASRWAHTDTQYF
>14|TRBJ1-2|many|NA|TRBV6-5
TGTGCCAGCAGTCCCCGTGGGGGGGTCTATGGCTACACCTTC
CASSPRGGVYGYTF
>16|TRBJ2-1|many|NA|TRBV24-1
TGTGCCACCAGTGACCATCGCACCCCCTCCTACAATGAGCAGTTCTTC
CATSDHRTPSYNEQFF
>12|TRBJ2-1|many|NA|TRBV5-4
TGTGCCAGCAGCTTGGACCGCAATGAGCAGTTCTTC
CASSLDRNEQFF
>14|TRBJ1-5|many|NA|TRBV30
TGTGCCGTCGGGCGTAAGGGGCAATATCAGCCCCAGCATTTT
CAVGRKGQYQPQHF
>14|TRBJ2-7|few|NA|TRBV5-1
TGCGCCAGCAGCTTGGCCGCAGGGGCCTACGAGCAGTACTTC
CASSLAAGAYEQYF
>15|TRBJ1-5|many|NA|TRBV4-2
TGTGCCAGCAGCCAAACTCGGACAACTAATCAGCCCCAGCATTTT
CASSQTRTTNQPQHF
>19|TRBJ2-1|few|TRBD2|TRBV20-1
TGCAGTGCAGTAGCGGGGGGGCCGCAATATAGATACTCCTACAATGAGCAGTTCTTC
CSAVAGGPQYRYSYNEQFF
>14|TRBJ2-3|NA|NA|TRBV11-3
TGTGCCAGCAGCCTAGGGGTTAACACAGATACGCAGTATTTT
CASSLGVNTDTQYF
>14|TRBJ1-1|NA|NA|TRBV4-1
TGCGCCAGCAGCCAGATGGGGGAAGGGACTGAAGCTTTCTTT
CASSQMGEGTEAFF
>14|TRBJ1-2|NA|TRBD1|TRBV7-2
TGTGCCAGCAGCTGGGACAGGGAGGATGGTGGCTACACCTTC
CASSWDREDGGYTF
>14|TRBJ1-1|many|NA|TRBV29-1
TGCAGCGGGGGACAAGGACAGCTGAACACTGAAGCTTTCTTT
CSGGQGQLNTEAFF
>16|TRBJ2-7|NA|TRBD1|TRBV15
TGTGCCACCAGCAGAGGGGACAGGGACTTCTCCTACGAGCAGTACTTC
CATSRGDRDFSYEQYF
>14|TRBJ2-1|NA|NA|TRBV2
TGTGCCAGCAGCGGGGAGAGCTCCTACAATGAGCAGTTCTTC
CASSGESSYNEQFF
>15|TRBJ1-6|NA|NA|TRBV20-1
TGCAGTGCTTCGGGGTGGGGTAAGGTTGATTCACCCCTCCACTTT
CSASGWGKVDSPLHF
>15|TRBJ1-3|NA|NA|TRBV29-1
TGCAGCGTCGAAATAACGAGGATTTATGGAAACACCATATATTTT
CSVEITRIYGNTIYF
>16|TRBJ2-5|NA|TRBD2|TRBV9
TGTGCCAGCAGCAACCTTCGACTAGCGGGGGCAGAGACCCAGTACTTC
CASSNLRLAGAETQYF
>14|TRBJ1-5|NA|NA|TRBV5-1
TGCGCCAGCAGCTTAATACCCTCCGATCAGCCCCAGCATTTT
CASSLIPSDQPQHF
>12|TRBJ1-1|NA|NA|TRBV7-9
TGTGCCAGCAGCTTGCCCCAGGGGGAAGCTTTCTTT
CASSLPQGEAFF
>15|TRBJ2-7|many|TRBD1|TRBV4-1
TGCGCCAGCAGCCGATTCAGGGACAGCCCCTACGAGCAGTACTTC
CASSRFRDSPYEQYF
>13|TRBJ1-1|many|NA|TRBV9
TGTGCCAGCAGCGTAGCCGCGAACACTGAAGCTTTCTTT
CASSVAANTEAFF